This T cell receptor beta chain was documented in a study of cytomegalovirus exposure and HLA in healthy donors (TCRdb year 2017). About the study as a whole: In an earlier analysis of 450 to 750 of the donors, about 260 Gb of sequence data and 120 million or so unique TCR beta sequences from 150 million to 200 million T cells were reported. An early release that covered approximately 600 HLA-typed donors contained about 300 gigabases of sequencing data and 75 million to 100 million unique TCR sequences. Among the roughly 430 genotyped donors, about 85% belonged to the genetic ancestry cluster associated with self-reported Caucasian donors. The study aimed to test whether cataloging public T cell receptors could reveal signatures of past pathogen exposure. The study profiled the T cell repertoires of 666 subjects by immunosequencing and related them to cytomegalovirus serostatus. In addition to the first cohort of around 670 subjects, a separate validation cohort of 120 different subjects was used. To predict cytomegalovirus infection status, the study brought together high-throughput TCR immunosequencing, statistical association of individual TCRs with disease status, and machine learning. In a later analysis, previously published TCR beta repertoires from 666 donors were re-analyzed and high-resolution HLA genotyping was added so that TCR occurrence patterns could be studied. In the later analysis, no new phenotypic data were used to find candidate immune exposures; instead, reliance was placed on TCR beta sequences and their occurrence across donors. To decide whether each TCR beta V gene segment behaved as functional or pseudogenic, an earlier analysis of 587 of the donors relied on high-throughput TCR beta sequencing. Alongside the repertoire data, information on donor age, sex, ethnicity and CMV serostatus was compiled. Genome-wide SNP genotypes for about 65% of the roughly 700 donors were used in a later genetic analysis, which treated that subset as a discovery cohort. Every repertoire in the discovery cohort had been generated on one and the same sequencing platform. HLA typing included class I and class II loci at four-digit resolution. Typing coverage differed by locus: A, B, C, DRB1 and DQB1 were typed in roughly 620-630 donors, DQA1 in about 500, DPA1 in roughly 590, and DPB1 in roughly 470. Several DR-DQ haplotypes were treated as single units for association and clustering because of strong linkage in the cohort. On average, 235,054 unique TCR beta nucleotide sequences were sequenced per donor among roughly 430 genotyped donors of the cohort, with 15% to 20% of those sequences being non-productive. Results and caveats for the whole study, not just this receptor: Because counts were too low, roughly 18 rarely observed V segments, including chromosome 9 orphons, were left out of the earlier analysis of 587 of the donors. Most TCR sequences were seen in very few donors, while some public TCRs were found in many individuals. When HLA alleles, especially DR and DQ, strongly co-occurred, attributing TCR associations to individual alleles was difficult. A later analysis found that HLA-associated TCR beta chains were more clonally expanded and had lower generation probabilities than equally common non-associated chains. Roughly uniform sequencing depth across donors was assumed in presence/absence analyses, although this assumption may not hold. The study listed 150 to 200 TCR beta chains as associated with cytomegalovirus. In both the original and validation cohorts, the classifier was reported to diagnose cytomegalovirus status with high specificity and sensitivity. Correlated functional status among segregating V segments might reflect linkage disequilibrium, but an unknown experimental factor could not be ruled out. The authors suggested that the approach could potentially be extended to other disease states and immunological phenotypes. In a later analysis, several top co-occurrence clusters were reported to appear linked to parvovirus B19, influenza, CMV and Epstein-Barr virus. A later genetic analysis associated a missense DCLRE1C variant with V-gene and J-gene trimming of TCR beta chains, and an independent cohort replicated the association. The sequencing pipeline was judged likely to have produced a cluster of highly shared sequence variants as a technical artifact. Specific HLA alleles were associated with 15,000 to 20,000 TCR beta sequences at a false discovery rate of 0.05 in a later analysis. Compared with the 666-donor mean, donors in an Asian-associated ancestry cluster had fewer N-insertions in productive TCRs, according to a later genetic analysis. Because some donors lacked HLA typing at each locus, the association tests relied only on the typed subset. A further reported finding was that TCR beta sequences accurately predicted the HLA-A and HLA-B alleles for most subjects in the first cohort. Broadly in line with IMGT annotations, most TCR beta V segments showed up in productive rearrangements about 90% or about 30% of the time in an earlier analysis of around 550 of the donors. Most CMV-associated TCR beta chains appeared to be HLA-restricted in a later analysis, and the HLA associations seemed to be driven largely by CMV exposure. For the cohort, immune exposure information was limited to CMV serostatus. In vitro tests confirmed that a few of the cytomegalovirus-associated TCR beta chains recognize cytomegalovirus antigens. In a later analysis, TCR association rates were found to vary across HLA loci, with the most associated TCRs seen for DRB1 alleles and the fewest for HLA-C alleles. Some IMGT-functional V segments, including TRBV6-2 and TRBV6-3, could not be distinguished by the 87-base-pair reads and were therefore excluded. In this cohort, only TCR beta chains were sequenced, and detectable features were limited by the absence of alpha or paired-chain data.

The protocol used for the library was the immunoSEQ multiplex PCR assay. The multiplex PCR relied on a mix of 60 forward primers for TCR Vbeta segments and 13 reverse primers for TCR Jbeta segments. A multiplex PCR assay on genomic DNA amplified the CDR3 region of rearranged TCR beta genes. Amplified TCR beta libraries were sequenced as 87-base-pair reads on the Illumina HiSeq System. The authors' analysis ran thus. A later analysis counted 65 million to 90 million unique TCR beta chains across the 666 repertoires, and 9.5 million to 11 million of these chains were shared by at least two donors. Raw reads were error-corrected and collapsed into unique sequences by a nearest-neighbor algorithm in which closely related sequences were merged to remove PCR and sequencing errors. V, D and J gene segments were assigned by aligning CDR3 sequences to IMGT reference sequences. Each retained sequence needed at least a six-nucleotide match to both a V gene segment and a J gene segment. Rearrangements were classified as productive when the CDR3 lacked stop codons and remained in frame with V and J, and all other rearrangements were classified as non-productive. CDR3 was defined according to IMGT convention as the region running from the second conserved V-encoded cysteine to the conserved J-encoded phenylalanine. Sequences without an unambiguous match to a single V gene segment were excluded from the earlier analysis of a few hundred of the donors. In an earlier analysis of roughly 600 of the donors, a V segment was called functional when productive rearrangements were above 56.7%, and segregating when the standard deviation between donors exceeded 5%. A statistical classification framework was built for diagnosing cytomegalovirus status from the catalog of TCR beta chain sequences. V and J gene assignment, in a later analysis, came from comparing TCR nucleotide sequences with IMGT/GENE-DB human TR gene sequences. A later analysis assigned CDR3 sequences and most-parsimonious VDJ recombination scenarios with the TCRdist pipeline. In a later analysis, each TCR beta chain was defined by its CDR3 amino acid sequence together with its V-gene family, and reads without a unique V-gene family were excluded. To address suspected cross-contamination and a sequencing artifact, a later analysis removed approximately 590 highly shared, low-generation-probability nucleotide sequences. For each public chain, a later analysis derived a clonal expansion index from normalized ranks of inferred template counts within each repertoire. In a later analysis, generation probabilities were computed using a VDJ recombination model fitted to out-of-frame rearrangements, and the results were checked against IGoR. In a later analysis, hypergeometric tests were used to score TCR-TCR, TCR-HLA and TCR-CMV co-occurrence, with a repertoire-size bias correction applied to TCR pairs. A later analysis estimated false discovery rates by permuting HLA or CMV assignments 20 times. In a later analysis, co-occurring TCRs were grouped using DBSCAN, with TCRdist sequence similarity added in when clustering inside HLA-allele-positive subsets. Repertoires with fewer than 30,000 or more than 120,000 public chains, plus five repertoires with anomalous nucleotide sharing, were excluded from co-occurrence clustering. Drawn from immuneACCESS, this table holds only the in-frame rearrangements with V and J called that TCRdb kept. Clones are partly lost; checked studies trace under half to an unresolved V gene and leave the rest unexplained. The V and J calls and clone size were taken over from that table, and D and trimming were inferred from the DNA. The sample data list approximately 82,000 clones, and 10% of these were observed just once. The ten largest clones add up to about 24% of the sample.

The cohort consisted of 600 to 700 healthy bone marrow donors. At the time of sampling, every cohort member was nominally healthy, though immune exposures that went unrecorded were likely present. The donor was CMV seropositive and was included in the group of 290 or so seropositive cohort members. Each donor provided a peripheral blood sample, and peripheral blood mononuclear cells were used for TCR beta sequencing. Genomic DNA extraction from the blood cell samples was performed with the Qiagen DNeasy Blood Extraction Kit. For this chain, trimming is 6 bases at the V end and 8 bases at the J end, and the number of junction bases without a gene match is 9. The CDR3 goes from the cysteine to the phenylalanine over 15 residues. Only the CDR3 DNA stays, 45 bases, in frame from base 1. The germline V gene (reference sequence) gives CDR1 as WNHNN and CDR2 as SYGVQD. Worth noting for this clone: No cognate antigen has been identified for it. No base-level quality is on record; no much larger clone is a single base apart.

The sequence was obtained from a man aged 60 to 69 in good health and CMV-seropositive. The sequencing input was PBMCs. The chain couples TRBV10-1 to TRBJ2-1, with 11 junctional bases fitting TRBD2. The CDR3 has the sequence CASRTSGGPGDEQFF. The DNA reads TGCGCCAGCAGAACTAGCGGGGGCCCGGGCGATGAGCAGTTCTTC.